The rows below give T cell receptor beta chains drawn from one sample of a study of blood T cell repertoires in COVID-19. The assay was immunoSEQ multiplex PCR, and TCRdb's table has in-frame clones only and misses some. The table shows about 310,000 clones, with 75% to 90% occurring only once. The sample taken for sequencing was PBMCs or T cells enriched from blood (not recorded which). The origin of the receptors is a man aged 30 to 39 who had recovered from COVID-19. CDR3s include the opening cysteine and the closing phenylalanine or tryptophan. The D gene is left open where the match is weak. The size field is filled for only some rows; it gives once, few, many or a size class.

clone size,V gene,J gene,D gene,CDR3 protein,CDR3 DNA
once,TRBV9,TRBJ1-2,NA,CASSPTGTTRYGYTF,TGTGCCAGCAGCCCTACAGGGACCACTCGCTATGGCTACACCTTC
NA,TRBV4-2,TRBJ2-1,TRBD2,CASSQEGTSSYNEQFF,TGTGCCAGCAGCCAAGAGGGGACTAGCTCCTACAATGAGCAGTTCTTC
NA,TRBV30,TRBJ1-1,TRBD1,CAWTSDRAENTEAFF,TGTGCCTGGACGTCGGACAGGGCCGAGAACACTGAAGCTTTCTTT
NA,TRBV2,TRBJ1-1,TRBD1,CASSDGQGYTEAFF,TGTGCCAGCAGCGACGGACAGGGCTACACTGAAGCTTTCTTT
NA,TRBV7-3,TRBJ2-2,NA,CASSLKPGGRTGELFF,TGTGCCAGCAGCTTAAAGCCGGGGGGCCGCACCGGGGAGCTGTTTTTT
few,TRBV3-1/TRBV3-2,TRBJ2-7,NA,CASSPVRGWVYEQYF,TGTGCCAGCAGCCCCGTCAGGGGATGGGTCTACGAGCAGTACTTC
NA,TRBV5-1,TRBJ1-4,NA,CASSLGSGNNEKLFF,TGCGCCAGCAGCTTGGGGTCAGGGAATAATGAAAAACTGTTTTTT
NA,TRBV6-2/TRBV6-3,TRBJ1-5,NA,CASSYHGGSNQPQHF,TGTGCCAGCAGTTACCACGGGGGAAGCAATCAGCCCCAGCATTTT
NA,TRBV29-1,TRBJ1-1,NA,CSVVRDTNTEAFF,TGCAGCGTTGTGCGAGACACGAACACTGAAGCTTTCTTT
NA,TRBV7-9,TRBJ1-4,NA,CASSPAAGVDEKLFF,TGTGCCAGCAGCCCGGCGGCAGGGGTGGATGAAAAACTGTTTTTT
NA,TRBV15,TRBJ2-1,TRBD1,CATSSGTGSSYNEQFF,TGTGCCACCAGCAGCGGGACAGGGAGCTCCTACAATGAGCAGTTCTTC
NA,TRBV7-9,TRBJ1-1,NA,CASSLGERMNTEAFF,TGTGCCAGCAGCTTAGGTGAGCGAATGAACACTGAAGCTTTCTTT
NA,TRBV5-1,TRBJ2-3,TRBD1,CASSSQGSADTQYF,TGCGCCAGCAGTTCACAGGGGTCTGCAGATACGCAGTATTTT
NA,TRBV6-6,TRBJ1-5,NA,CASSFPGGYGQPQHF,TGTGCCAGCAGTTTCCCGGGGGGGTACGGTCAGCCCCAGCATTTT
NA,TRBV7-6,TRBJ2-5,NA,CASRRTAGYQETQYF,TGTGCCAGCCGACGGACAGCTGGGTACCAAGAGACCCAGTACTTC
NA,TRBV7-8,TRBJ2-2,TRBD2,CASSLSGGAYTGELFF,TGTGCCAGCAGCCTCAGCGGGGGGGCGTACACCGGGGAGCTGTTTTTT
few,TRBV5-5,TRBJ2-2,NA,CASSLGRGNTGELFF,TGTGCCAGCAGCCTGGGCAGGGGGAACACCGGGGAGCTGTTTTTT
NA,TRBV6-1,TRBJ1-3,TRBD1,CASSDKRTGISGNTIYF,TGTGCCAGCAGTGATAAAAGGACAGGCATCTCTGGAAACACCATATATTTT
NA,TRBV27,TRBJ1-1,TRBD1,CASSLGGQGVAFF,TGTGCCAGCAGTTTAGGGGGACAGGGGGTGGCTTTCTTT
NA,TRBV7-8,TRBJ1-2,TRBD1,CASSTQPTGTYGYTF,TGTGCCAGCAGCACGCAGCCGACAGGGACCTATGGCTACACCTTC
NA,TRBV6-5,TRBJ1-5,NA,CASNSKRGPQHF,TGTGCCAGCAATTCGAAGCGGGGACCCCAGCATTTT
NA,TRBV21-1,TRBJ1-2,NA,CASSNAHWANANYGYTF,TGTGCCAGCAGCAACGCCCACTGGGCGAACGCTAACTATGGCTACACCTTC
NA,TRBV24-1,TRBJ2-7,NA,CATSDLSAGIRDEQYF,TGTGCCACCAGTGATTTGTCTGCGGGGATCAGGGACGAGCAGTACTTC
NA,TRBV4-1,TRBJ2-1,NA,CASRVYARDFDEQFF,TGCGCCAGCAGGGTCTATGCCCGGGACTTCGATGAGCAGTTCTTC